This TCR beta chain was identified during a study of blood T cell repertoires in COVID-19. Study in general: Samples came from the United States, Italy and Spain, spanning acute and convalescent COVID-19. The cDNA or gDNA used as material had been derived from T cells, B-cell-depleted T cells, or PBMCs.

Germline V gene lookup returns CDR1 SNHLY and CDR2 FYNNEI. The CDR3 sequence is 11 residues long. Deletions cut 7 bases from V and 4 bases from J, with 7 bases between. In the authors' methods: Estimation of nucleated cell counts was performed using reference gene primer amplification. The assay was immunoSEQ multiplex PCR, and TCRdb's table has in-frame clones only and misses some. That table gives V, J and clone size, and the DNA gave D and trimming. Of roughly 97,000 clones detected, about nine tenths appear once; the ten largest clones hold approximately 1.5%. Input material: peripheral blood. The chain links TRBV2 to TRBJ1-1; D not certain. This TCR was recovered from a man aged 60 to 69 with acute or convalescent COVID-19. The CDR3, as DNA: TGTGCCAGCACCCTCGGCACTGAAGCTTTCTTT. It yields the protein CASTLGTEAFF.